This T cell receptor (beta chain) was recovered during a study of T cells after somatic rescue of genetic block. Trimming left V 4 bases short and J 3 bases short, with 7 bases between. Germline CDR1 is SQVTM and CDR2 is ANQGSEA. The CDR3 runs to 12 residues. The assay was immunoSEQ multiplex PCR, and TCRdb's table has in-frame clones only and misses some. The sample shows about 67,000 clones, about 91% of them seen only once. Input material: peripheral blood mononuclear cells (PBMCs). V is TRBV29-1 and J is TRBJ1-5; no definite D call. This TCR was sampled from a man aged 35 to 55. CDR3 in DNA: TGCAGCGTTGCCAATCCCAATCAGCCCCAGCATTTT. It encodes CSVANPNQPQHF.